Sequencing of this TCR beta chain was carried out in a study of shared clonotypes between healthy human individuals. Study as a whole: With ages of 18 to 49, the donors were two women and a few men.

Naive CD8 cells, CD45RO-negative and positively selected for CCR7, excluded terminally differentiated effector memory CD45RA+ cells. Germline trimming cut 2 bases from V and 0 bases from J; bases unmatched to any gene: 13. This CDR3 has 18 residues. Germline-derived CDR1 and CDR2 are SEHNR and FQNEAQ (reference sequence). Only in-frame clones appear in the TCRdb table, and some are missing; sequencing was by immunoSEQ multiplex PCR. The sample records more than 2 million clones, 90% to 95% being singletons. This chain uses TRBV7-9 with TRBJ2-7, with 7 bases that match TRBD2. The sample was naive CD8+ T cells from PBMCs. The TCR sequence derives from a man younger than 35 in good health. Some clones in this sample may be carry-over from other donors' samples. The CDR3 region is CASSLIFTRSGASYEQYF. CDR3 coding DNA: TGTGCCAGCAGCTTAATTTTCACCCGAAGCGGGGCCTCCTACGAGCAGTACTTC.